This T cell receptor (beta chain) was identified during a study of blood T cell repertoires in COVID-19. Across the whole study: Acute-phase and convalescent COVID-19 samples originated in the United States, Italy and Spain. PBMCs, B-cell-depleted T cells, or T cells provided the cDNA or gDNA that made up the material.

The CDR3 has 14 residues. Germline V gene lookup returns CDR1 SNHLY and CDR2 FYNNEI. The ends were cut back, 5 bases at V and 4 bases at J, with 12 bases in the middle. Profiled with immunoSEQ multiplex PCR; TCRdb holds only in-frame clones, not every one. The table shows fewer than 250,000 clones, with approximately 86% occurring only once. Participants came from under 30 US areas, aged roughly 18 to 89 years. The sequenced sample consisted of PBMCs or T cells enriched from blood (not recorded which). This chain joins TRBV2 and TRBJ2-1; D possibly corresponds to TRBD1 (6 bases). The clonotype was recovered from a woman under 40 with acute COVID-19. In DNA, the CDR3 is TGTGCCAGCAGTACATTGACAGGATACAATGAGCAGTTCTTC. Protein product: CASSTLTGYNEQFF.